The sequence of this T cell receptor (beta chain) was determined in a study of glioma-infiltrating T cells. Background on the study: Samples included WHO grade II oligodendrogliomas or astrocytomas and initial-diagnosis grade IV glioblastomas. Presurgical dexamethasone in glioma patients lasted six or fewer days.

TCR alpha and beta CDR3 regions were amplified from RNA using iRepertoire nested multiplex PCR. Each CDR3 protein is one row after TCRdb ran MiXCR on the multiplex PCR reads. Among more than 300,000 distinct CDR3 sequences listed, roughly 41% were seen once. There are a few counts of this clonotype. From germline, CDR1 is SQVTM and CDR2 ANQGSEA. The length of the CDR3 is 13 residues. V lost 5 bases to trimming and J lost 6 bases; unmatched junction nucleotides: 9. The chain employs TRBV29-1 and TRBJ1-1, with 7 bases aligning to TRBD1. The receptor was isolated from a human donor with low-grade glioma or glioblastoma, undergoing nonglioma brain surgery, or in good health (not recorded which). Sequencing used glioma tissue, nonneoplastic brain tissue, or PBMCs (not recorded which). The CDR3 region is CSVRTGQASEAFF. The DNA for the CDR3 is TGCAGCGTTCGGACAGGTCAAGCTTCTGAAGCTTTCTTT.